Listed below are T cell receptor beta chains from one sample, sequenced in a study of blood T cells in healthy people across ages. One entry per CDR3 protein, called by TCRdb with MiXCR from the 5' RACE reads. Among roughly 800,000 distinct CDR3 sequences listed, around 25% were seen once. These data were also filed under a second study, of T cells of mothers and their children.

The source material was blood. The receptors were sampled from a boy younger than 18 in good health. The CDR3 runs from the conserved cysteine through the conserved F or W. A D gene is named only where the DNA matches it firmly. Rows may omit the clone size; those that give it use once, few, many or a size class.

clone_size d_call j_call v_call cdr3_nt cdr3_aa
- - TRBJ2-5 TRBV4-1 TGCGCCAGCAGCCAAGGGCTTAGGGGAGATGAGACCCAGTACTTC CASSQGLRGDETQYF
few - TRBJ1-4 TRBV28 TGTGCCAGCAGCTTAACGGGGTTTAATGAAAAACTGTTTTTT CASSLTGFNEKLFF
- TRBD1 TRBJ1-2 TRBV6-6 TGTGCCAGCAGTCGCAGACAGGGCGTTACCTATGGCTACACCTTC CASSRRQGVTYGYTF
- - TRBJ2-6 TRBV20-1 TGCAGTGCTAGGGGGCCCATTTCTGGGGCCAACGTCCTGACTTTC CSARGPISGANVLTF
many TRBD2 TRBJ2-2 TRBV9 TGTGCCAGCAGCGTCCCGGGACTAGCGGGAGGTTTTGGAGAGCTGTTTTTT CASSVPGLAGGFGELFF
many - TRBJ2-1 TRBV27 TGTGCCAGCAGTTCCGGCCGGGAGCAGTTCTTC CASSSGREQFF
- TRBD1 TRBJ2-6 TRBV7-2 TGTGCCAGCAGCCCCGGGACAGGGAACACTGGGGCCAACGTCCTGACTTTC CASSPGTGNTGANVLTF
few - TRBJ2-7 TRBV3-1 TGTGCCAGGCCTTGGCGGGGGCCCTACGAGCAGTACTTC CARPWRGPYEQYF
few - TRBJ1-2 TRBV24-1 TGTGCCACCAGTGATTTGACGTCTGCTGGCTACACCTTC CATSDLTSAGYTF
few TRBD1 TRBJ2-7 TRBV4-3 TGCGCCAGCAGCCAAGAAGTAGATGGGACAGGGTACTACGAGCAGTACTTC CASSQEVDGTGYYEQYF
- TRBD1 TRBJ2-5 TRBV20-1 TGCAGTGCTGGAACAGGGGTGGGGGAGACCCAGTACTTC CSAGTGVGETQYF
- TRBD1 TRBJ2-2 TRBV7-3 TGTGCCAGCAGCCCCGAACCGCAAGGGACAGGGCCGGCCGGGGAGCTGTTTTTT CASSPEPQGTGPAGELFF
few TRBD2 TRBJ2-7 TRBV5-6 TGTGCCAGCAGCTTAGCGGGAGGATTAGGCGAGCAGTACTTC CASSLAGGLGEQYF
few - TRBJ2-5 TRBV10-3 TGTGCCATCAGTGAGTCGAGCCAAGAGACCCAGTACTTC CAISESSQETQYF
- - TRBJ1-5 TRBV5-1 TGCGCCAGCCGGGACAACGGCAATCAGCCCCAGCATTTT CASRDNGNQPQHF
few - TRBJ2-1 TRBV4-3 TGCGCCAGCAGCCAAGATGGGCAGGGGCCCTACAATGAGCAGTTCTTC CASSQDGQGPYNEQFF
few - TRBJ2-1 TRBV20-1 TGCAGTGCTAGAGATTCACTGGGACTCGGGACGGGTGAGCAGTTCTTC CSARDSLGLGTGEQFF
- - TRBJ2-1 TRBV28 TGTGCCAGCAGTTCGGAGGGAAGGAGCAATGAGCAGTTCTTC CASSSEGRSNEQFF
- TRBD2 TRBJ2-1 TRBV27 TGTGCCAGCAGTTCCCGACTAGCGGGGGGTTTCGAGCAGTTCTTC CASSSRLAGGFEQFF
few - TRBJ2-5 TRBV4-3 TGCGCCAGCAGCCAAGCTCCGGGAGCACAAGAGACCCAGTACTTC CASSQAPGAQETQYF
- - TRBJ1-1 TRBV7-6 TGTGCCAGCAGCTTGCCTCAGGGGGAAGCTTTCTTT CASSLPQGEAFF
few TRBD2 TRBJ2-2 TRBV4-2 TGTGCCAGCAGCCAAGTGGGACTAGCGGGGGATTCGAACACCGGGGAGCTGTTTTTT CASSQVGLAGDSNTGELFF
- - TRBJ2-1 TRBV5-1 TGCGCCAGCAGCTTGGGAGACGGGAGTGCGTACAATGAGCAGTTCTTC CASSLGDGSAYNEQFF
few - TRBJ1-1 TRBV4-1 TGCGCCAGCAGCCAAGGGGGCGCGACTGAAGCTTTCTTT CASSQGGATEAFF
- - TRBJ2-7 TRBV21-1 TGTGCCAGCAGCAAACGGGCCAGGCTCTCCTACGAGCAGTACTTC CASSKRARLSYEQYF
many - TRBJ2-7 TRBV28 TGTGCCAGCAGTTTGGGTCAGTACTCCTACGAGCAGTACTTC CASSLGQYSYEQYF
few - TRBJ1-5 TRBV7-2 TGTGCCAGCACGGACTATTCGAGCAATCAGCCCCAGCATTTT CASTDYSSNQPQHF
few TRBD2 TRBJ2-1 TRBV20-1 TGCAGTGCTAGACTAGCGGCACCTTACAATGAGCAGTTCTTC CSARLAAPYNEQFF
- - TRBJ2-7 TRBV6-5 TGTGCCAGCAGTAAGAACCGGGACTTTTCCTACGAGCAGTACTTC CASSKNRDFSYEQYF
- TRBD2 TRBJ2-7 TRBV4-2 TGTGCCAGCAGCCAAGAGGGGCGCGGGGGACGGTTTTCCTACGAGCAGTACTTC CASSQEGRGGRFSYEQYF
- TRBD1 TRBJ2-1 TRBV28 TGTGCCAGCAGTTTGACAGGGCGAATCGAGAATGAGCAGTTCTTC CASSLTGRIENEQFF
few TRBD1 TRBJ2-2 TRBV6-1 TGTGCCAGCAGTCCAAGACAGGGGATGAACACCGGGGAGCTGTTCTTT CASSPRQGMNTGELFF
- - TRBJ2-7 TRBV29-1 TGCAGCGTTGACGGGGGCTCCTACGAGCAGTACTTC CSVDGGSYEQYF
- TRBD1 TRBJ2-1 TRBV7-3 TGTGCCAGCAGCCCGACCCCCGGGACAGGGACCTACAATGAGCAGTTCTTC CASSPTPGTGTYNEQFF
few - TRBJ2-5 TRBV21-1 TGTGCCCACCCCCTGGGGTACCAAGAGACCCAGTACTTC CAHPLGYQETQYF
few - TRBJ2-7 TRBV28 TGTGCCAGCAGTTCTAAGGGGACACCGAACTCCTACGAGCAGTACTTC CASSSKGTPNSYEQYF
- - TRBJ2-5 TRBV9 TGTGCCAGCAGCGCCAATTACAGGGAAGGGGAGACCCAGTACTTC CASSANYREGETQYF
- - TRBJ1-2 TRBV27 TGTGCCAGCAGTTTACGGGGTTATGGAGGCGGCTACACCTTC CASSLRGYGGGYTF
- - TRBJ2-3 TRBV5-6 TGTGCCAGCAGCCCCCTGGCTAAAGAGAGGGATACGCAGTATTTT CASSPLAKERDTQYF
few - TRBJ2-3 TRBV11-2 TGTGCCAGCAGCTTCCCTAGTGCGTCTAGCACAGATACGCAGTATTTT CASSFPSASSTDTQYF
few - TRBJ1-5 TRBV12-3/TRBV12-4 TGTGCCAGCAGTTTGGCTGGGACGCGCAATCAGCCCCAGCATTTT CASSLAGTRNQPQHF
- - TRBJ2-7 TRBV5-1 TGCGCCGGCAGCTTGCAGAGCTCCGAGTACTACGAGCAGTACTTC CAGSLQSSEYYEQYF
- TRBD2 TRBJ2-2 TRBV7-2 TGTGCCAGCAGCTTTAGGCGACTAGCGGGTGACACCGGGGAGCTGTTTTTT CASSFRRLAGDTGELFF
few TRBD1 TRBJ2-5 TRBV5-4 TGTGCCAGCAGCTTGGCCTACCAGGGGGCTGAGGGAGAGACTCAGTACTTC CASSLAYQGAEGETQYF
- TRBD2 TRBJ2-1 TRBV6-2/TRBV6-3 TGTGCCAGCATATTTAGCGGGGGGCCGTCGAATGAGCAGTTCTTC CASIFSGGPSNEQFF